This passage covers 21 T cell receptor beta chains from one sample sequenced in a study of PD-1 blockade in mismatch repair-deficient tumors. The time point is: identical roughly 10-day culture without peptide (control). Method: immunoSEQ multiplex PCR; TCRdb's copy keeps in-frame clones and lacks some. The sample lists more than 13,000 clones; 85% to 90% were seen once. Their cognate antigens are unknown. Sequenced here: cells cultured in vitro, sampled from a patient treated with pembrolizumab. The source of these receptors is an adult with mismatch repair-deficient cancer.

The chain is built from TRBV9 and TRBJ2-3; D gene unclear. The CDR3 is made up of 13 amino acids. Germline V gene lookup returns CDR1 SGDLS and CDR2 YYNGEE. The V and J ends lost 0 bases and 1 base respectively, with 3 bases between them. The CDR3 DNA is TGTGCCAGCAGCGTAGGTGGCACAGATACGCAGTATTTT. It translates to CASSVGGTDTQYF. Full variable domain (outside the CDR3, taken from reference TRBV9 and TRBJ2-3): DSGVTQTPKHLITATGQRVTLRCSPRSGDLSVYWYQQSLDQGLQFLIQYYNGEERAKGNILERFSAQQFPDLHSELNLSSLELGDSALYFCASSVGGTDTQYFGPGTRLTVL.

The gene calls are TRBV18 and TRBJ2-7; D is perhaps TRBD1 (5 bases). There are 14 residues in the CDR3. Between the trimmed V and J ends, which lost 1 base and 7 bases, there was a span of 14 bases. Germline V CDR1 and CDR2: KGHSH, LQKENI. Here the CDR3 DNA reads TGTGCCAGCTCACCACAACAGGATTATGATGAGCAGTACTTC. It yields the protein CASSPQQDYDEQYF.

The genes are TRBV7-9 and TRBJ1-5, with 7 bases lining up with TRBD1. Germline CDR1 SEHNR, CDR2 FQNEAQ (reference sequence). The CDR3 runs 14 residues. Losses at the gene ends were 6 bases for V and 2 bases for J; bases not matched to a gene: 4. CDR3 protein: CASSPGGGNQPQHF. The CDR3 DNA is TGTGCCAGCAGTCCAGGGGGGGGCAATCAGCCCCAGCATTTT.

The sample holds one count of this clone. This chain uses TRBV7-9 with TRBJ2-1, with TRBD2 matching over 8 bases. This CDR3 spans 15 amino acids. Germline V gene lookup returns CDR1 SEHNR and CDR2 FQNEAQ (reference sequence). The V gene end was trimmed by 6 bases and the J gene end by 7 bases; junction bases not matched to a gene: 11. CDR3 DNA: TGTGCCAGCAGTATAAGGGCGGGAGGTCTTAATGAGCAGTTCTTC. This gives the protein CASSIRAGGLNEQFF.

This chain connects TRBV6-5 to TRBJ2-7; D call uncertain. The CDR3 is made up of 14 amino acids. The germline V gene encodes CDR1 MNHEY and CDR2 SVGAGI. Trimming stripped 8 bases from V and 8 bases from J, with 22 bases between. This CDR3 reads CASPHGPPSRKQYF. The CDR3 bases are TGTGCCAGCCCTCACGGGCCGCCAAGCAGGAAGCAGTACTTC.

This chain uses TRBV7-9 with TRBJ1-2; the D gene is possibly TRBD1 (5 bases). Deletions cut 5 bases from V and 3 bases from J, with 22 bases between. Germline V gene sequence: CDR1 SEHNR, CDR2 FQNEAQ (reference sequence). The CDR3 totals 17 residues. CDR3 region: CASSNYPEGGEDYGYTF. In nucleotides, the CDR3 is TGTGCCAGCAGCAACTATCCCGAGGGAGGGGAGGACTATGGCTACACCTTC.

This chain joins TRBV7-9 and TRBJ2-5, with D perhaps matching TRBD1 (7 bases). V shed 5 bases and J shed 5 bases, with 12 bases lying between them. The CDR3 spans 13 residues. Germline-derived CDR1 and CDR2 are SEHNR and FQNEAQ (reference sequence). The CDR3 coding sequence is TGTGCCAGCAGCCCAGGGGGGAGTGAGACCCAGTACTTC. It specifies CASSPGGSETQYF.

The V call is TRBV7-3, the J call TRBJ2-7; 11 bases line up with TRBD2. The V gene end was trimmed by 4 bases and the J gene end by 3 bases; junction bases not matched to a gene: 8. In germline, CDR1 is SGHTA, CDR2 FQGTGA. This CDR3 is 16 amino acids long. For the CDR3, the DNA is TGTGCCAGCAGCTCGAGCCTAGCGGGAGGTTACTACGAGCAGTACTTC. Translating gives CASSSSLAGGYYEQYF.

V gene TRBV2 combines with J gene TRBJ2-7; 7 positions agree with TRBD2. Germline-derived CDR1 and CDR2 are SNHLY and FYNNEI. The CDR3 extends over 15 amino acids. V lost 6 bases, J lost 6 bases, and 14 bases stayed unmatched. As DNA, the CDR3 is TGTGCCAGCAGCCCATTTTGGGGGGGGGACGGCGAGCAGTACTTC. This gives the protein CASSPFWGGDGEQYF.

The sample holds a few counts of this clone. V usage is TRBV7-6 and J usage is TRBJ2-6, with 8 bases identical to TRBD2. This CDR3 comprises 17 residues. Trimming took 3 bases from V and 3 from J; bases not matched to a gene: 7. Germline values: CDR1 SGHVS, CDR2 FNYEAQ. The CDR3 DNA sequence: TGTGCCAGCAGCTTGCGGGGGGTAGTAGGTGGGGCCAACGTCCTGACTTTC. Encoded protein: CASSLRGVVGGANVLTF.

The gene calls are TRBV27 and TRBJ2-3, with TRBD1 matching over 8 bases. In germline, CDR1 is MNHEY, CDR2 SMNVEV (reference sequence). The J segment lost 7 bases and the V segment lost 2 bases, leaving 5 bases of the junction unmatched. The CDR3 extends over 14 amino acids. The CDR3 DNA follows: TGTGCCAGCAGTTTACCCGACAGGGGTAATACGCAGTATTTT. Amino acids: CASSLPDRGNTQYF.

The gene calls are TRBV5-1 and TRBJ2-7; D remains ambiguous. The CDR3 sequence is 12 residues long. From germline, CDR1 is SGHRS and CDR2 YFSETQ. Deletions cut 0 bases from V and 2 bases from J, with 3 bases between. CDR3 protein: CASSLEAYEQYF. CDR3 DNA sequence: TGCGCCAGCAGCTTGGAAGCCTACGAGCAGTACTTC.

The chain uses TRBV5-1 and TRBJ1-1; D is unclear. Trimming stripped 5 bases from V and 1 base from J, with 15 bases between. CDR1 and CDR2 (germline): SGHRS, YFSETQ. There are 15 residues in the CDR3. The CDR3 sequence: CASRLTDTQNTEAFF. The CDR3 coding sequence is TGCGCCAGCAGATTGACTGATACCCAGAACACTGAAGCTTTCTTT.

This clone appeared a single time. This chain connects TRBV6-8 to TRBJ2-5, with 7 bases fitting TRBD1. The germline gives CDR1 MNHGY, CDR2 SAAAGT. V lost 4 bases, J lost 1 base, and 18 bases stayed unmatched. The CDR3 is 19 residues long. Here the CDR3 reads CASSSQVKGGKGSQETQYF. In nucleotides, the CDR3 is TGTGCCAGCAGTTCGCAGGTCAAAGGGGGCAAGGGGAGCCAAGAGACCCAGTACTTC.

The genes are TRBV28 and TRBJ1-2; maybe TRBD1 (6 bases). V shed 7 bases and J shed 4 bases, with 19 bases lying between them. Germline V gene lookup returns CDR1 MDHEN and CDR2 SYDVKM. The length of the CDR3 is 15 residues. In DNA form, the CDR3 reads TGTGCCAGCAACGTACGACAGGACGGCGGCTATGGCTACACCTTC. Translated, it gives CASNVRQDGGYGYTF.

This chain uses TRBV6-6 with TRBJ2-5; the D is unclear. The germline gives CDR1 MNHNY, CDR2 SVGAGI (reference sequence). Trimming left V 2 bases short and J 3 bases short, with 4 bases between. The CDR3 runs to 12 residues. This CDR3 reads CASSYPEETQYF. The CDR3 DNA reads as TGTGCCAGCAGTTACCCGGAAGAGACCCAGTACTTC.

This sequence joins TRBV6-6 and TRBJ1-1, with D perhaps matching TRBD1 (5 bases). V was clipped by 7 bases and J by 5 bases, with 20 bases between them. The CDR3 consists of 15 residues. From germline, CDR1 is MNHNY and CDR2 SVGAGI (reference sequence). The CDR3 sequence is CASIDPRQGGTEAFF. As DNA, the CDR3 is TGTGCCAGCATCGACCCCCGTCAGGGCGGTACTGAAGCTTTCTTT.

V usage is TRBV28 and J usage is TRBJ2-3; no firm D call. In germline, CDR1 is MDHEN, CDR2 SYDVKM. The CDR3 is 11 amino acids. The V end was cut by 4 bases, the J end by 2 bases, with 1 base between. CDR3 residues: CASSYTDTQYF. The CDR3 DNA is TGTGCCAGCAGTTACACAGATACGCAGTATTTT.

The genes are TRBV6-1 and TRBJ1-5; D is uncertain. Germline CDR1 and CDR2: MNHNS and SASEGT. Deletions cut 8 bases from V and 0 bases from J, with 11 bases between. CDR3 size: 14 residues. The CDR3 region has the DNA TGTGCCAGCCGCCGGGATTATAGCAATCAGCCCCAGCATTTT. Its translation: CASRRDYSNQPQHF.

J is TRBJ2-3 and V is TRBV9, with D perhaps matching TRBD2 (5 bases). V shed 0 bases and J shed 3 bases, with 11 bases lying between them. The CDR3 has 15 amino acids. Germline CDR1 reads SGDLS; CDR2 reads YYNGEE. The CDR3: CASSVVWSGTDTQYF. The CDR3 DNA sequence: TGTGCCAGCAGCGTAGTTTGGTCGGGAACAGATACGCAGTATTTT.

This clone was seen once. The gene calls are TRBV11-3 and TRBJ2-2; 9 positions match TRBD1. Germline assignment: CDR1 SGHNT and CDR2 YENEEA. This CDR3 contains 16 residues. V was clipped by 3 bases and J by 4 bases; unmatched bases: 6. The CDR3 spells CASSFPDRGTTGELFF. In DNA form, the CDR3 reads TGTGCCAGCAGCTTTCCAGACAGGGGGACCACCGGGGAGCTGTTTTTT.